The text below deals with one TCR beta chain. This clone was recorded only once. Its antigen has not been determined. No much larger clone is present one base from it, and per-base qualities are unavailable. Using immunoSEQ, frozen genomic DNA was subjected to high-throughput TCRbeta CDR3 sequencing, a process that included PCR amplification, mapping, bias correction and internal controls. On the authors' methods: Productive rearrangements were kept, and unique TCRbeta sequences were defined by CDR3 nucleotide sequence plus V and J gene. For classification of a sequence as donor-reactive, at least 5-fold expansion in CFSE-low cells relative to unstimulated pre-transplant cells and a frequency of at least 0.01% were required. To ensure at least 90% detection power, minimum frequency thresholds were set for each subject based on that subject's lowest-template unstimulated sample. Jensen-Shannon divergence between the top 1000 TCRbeta sequences post- versus pre-transplant served as the measure of repertoire turnover. Two-sided Fisher's exact tests were used to test for changes in the detection of donor-reactive sequences. TCRdb stores this immuneACCESS table with in-frame sequences only. Part of the clones is absent; in the studies checked, under half of the shortfall reflects unresolved V genes, and no reason is known for the rest. That table supplies the V and J calls and clone size; D and trimming were determined from the DNA. Counted in this sample were more than 95,000 clones; about 81% of them appeared once. 2.5% to 3% of the sample rests with the top ten.

The data originate from a study of T cell clones after liver transplantation (dated by TCRdb to about 2019). With regard to the full study: ITN030ST, the source of the samples, was a randomized trial that attempted immunosuppression withdrawal within 2 years of liver transplantation. Third party-reactive TCRbeta sequences were also identified from pre-transplant MLRs to serve as an antigen-independent comparator for donor-reactive sequences. Donor-reactive T cell clones were identified by TCRbeta sequencing following a pre-transplant mixed lymphocyte reaction and were subsequently tracked in post-transplant blood. To count as tolerant, a recipient had to stay completely off immunosuppression for at least one year without liver enzymes climbing beyond twice the upper limit of normal. The studied cohort comprised 8 liver transplant recipients, 3 classified as tolerant and 5 as non-tolerant. Blood samples were collected pre-transplant, pre-randomization before withdrawal, and post-randomization after either full withdrawal or failed withdrawal. Three of the eight recipients were HCV-positive; the others were transplanted for non-autoimmune, non-viral indications. The subjects received no induction therapy and were kept on standard immunosuppression until randomization at 12-24 months post-transplant. Points the paper makes about the study in general: Without allograft tissue specimens, donor-reactive T cells may have migrated into the graft rather than being deleted. The conclusions were considered preliminary, being limited by small, heterogeneous patient numbers and non-standardized post-transplant time points. When repertoire turnover was accounted for, significantly reduced detection of donor-reactive sequences was found in 7 of 8 subjects for CD4 and in 8 of 8 subjects for CD8. In most of the 8 subjects, circulating donor-reactive CD4 TCRbeta sequences decreased significantly after transplant, regardless of tolerance or HCV status. Donor-reactive sequences decreased more than third party-reactive sequences, which suggests partial antigen-specific deletion that was not related to withdrawal success. In a couple of subjects, low numbers of available donor cells limited the measurable donor-reactive repertoire.

Thawed unstimulated PBMCs were stained for CD3, CD4 and CD8 and FACS-sorted into CD3+CD4+ and CD3+CD8+ populations. Each of the 8 studied subjects was randomized to immunosuppression withdrawal. The Qiagen DNeasy Blood and Tissue Kit was used for isolation of genomic DNA. Sequenced here: CD4+ T cells from blood, sampled 45 to 50 months after liver transplant. This receptor was obtained from a human patient who received a liver transplant. Post transplant, some T cells may arise from the graft donor.

The nucleotides read TGTGCCAGCAGTGAAAACCCCCCAGAGACCCAGTACTTC. It translates to CASSENPPETQYF. The V and J segments used are TRBV6-1 and TRBJ2-5, with the D gene uncertain. V is reduced by 2 bases and J by 4 bases, leaving a spacing of 8 bases between them. The cysteine opens and the phenylalanine closes a CDR3 of 13 amino acids. Of the read, only the CDR3 DNA is kept; its 39 bases are in frame from base 1. Looking up the germline V gene yields CDR1 MNHNS and CDR2 SASEGT.